These 31 T cell receptor beta chains came from one sample sequenced in a study of T-cell memory formation after mild COVID-19. TCRdb processed the 5' RACE reads anew with MiXCR; each CDR3 protein has one entry. This sample yields 300,000 to 400,000 distinct CDR3 sequences, of which more than 20% are seen a single time; around 12% belongs to the top ten. The specimen sequenced was PBMCs or a T cell subset sorted from them (not recorded which). The source of these receptors is an adult woman who had mild COVID-19 (a few samples of this study predate the infection). Cell type and time point are not known.

The V and J genes are TRBV5-1 and TRBJ1-6; 9 nucleotides align to TRBD1. Per the germline V gene, CDR1 is SGHRS and CDR2 is YFSETQ. This CDR3 is 15 amino acids long. V shed 4 bases, J shed 12 bases, and the junction held 11 bases outside the gene matches. CDR3 in DNA: TGCGCCAGCAGCCAGGGACAGGGCCGGGATTTACCCCTCCACTTT. This sequence encodes CASSQGQGRDLPLHF.

The V call is TRBV12-3 or TRBV12-4, the J call TRBJ2-1; D is unclear. The CDR3 has 14 residues. The ends were cut back, 1 base at V and 4 bases at J, with 8 bases in the middle. The DNA of the CDR3 is TGTGCCAGCAGTTTAGAGTACAGATACAATGAGCAGTTCTTC. This encodes CASSLEYRYNEQFF.

This clonotype appeared a few times. The rearrangement joins TRBV10-3 to TRBJ2-1, with TRBD1 matching over 9 bases. Germline assignment: CDR1 ENHRY and CDR2 SYGVKD. The CDR3 runs to 15 residues. V gave up 5 bases and J gave up 3 bases; unmatched junction bases: 5. The DNA for the CDR3 is TGTGCCATCAGTCCTCGACAGGGGGACTACAATGAGCAGTTCTTC. It specifies CAISPRQGDYNEQFF.

The rearrangement joins TRBV7-9 to TRBJ2-7, with unresolved D. Germline V lookup: CDR1 SEHNR, CDR2 FQNEAQ (reference sequence). V was clipped by 5 bases and J by 7 bases, with 12 bases between them. The CDR3 is made up of 12 amino acids. As DNA, the CDR3 is TGTGCCAGCAGCCTCGGCCATTCGGAGCAGTACTTC. This translates into CASSLGHSEQYF.

This chain connects TRBV3-1 to TRBJ2-2; TRBD2 matches at 8 bases. The V segment lost 8 bases and the J segment 4 bases; nucleotides outside the gene matches: 12. Germline assignment: CDR1 LGHDT and CDR2 YNNKEL (reference sequence). The CDR3 runs 16 residues. CDR3 amino acids: CASGQIAGTGTGELFF. The DNA for the CDR3 is TGTGCCAGCGGTCAAATAGCGGGGACGGGCACCGGGGAGCTGTTTTTT. Full variable domain (outside the CDR3, taken from reference TRBV3-1 and TRBJ2-2): DTAVSQTPKYLVTQMGNDKSIKCEQNLGHDTMYWYKQDSKKFLKIMFSYNNKELIINETVPNRFSPKSPDKAHLNLHINSLELGDSAVYFCASGQIAGTGTGELFFGEGSRLTVL.

The chain recombines TRBV7-9 with TRBJ2-2, with D unresolved. This CDR3 is 12 amino acids long. Trimming left V 4 bases short and J 8 bases short, with 8 bases between. Germline CDR1 reads SEHNR; CDR2 reads FQNEAQ (reference sequence). The CDR3 region is CASSSTGGELFF. The CDR3 DNA follows: TGTGCCAGCAGCTCGACCGGTGGGGAGCTGTTTTTT. The complete variable domain, with remaining parts taken from reference TRBV7-9 and TRBJ2-2, reads DTGVSQNPRHKITKRGQNVTFRCDPISEHNRLYWYRQTLGQGPEFLTYFQNEAQLEKSRLLSDRFSAERPKGSFSTLEIQRTEQGDSAMYLCASSSTGGELFFGEGSRLTVL.

This clonotype was observed a handful of times. The genes are TRBV15 and TRBJ1-3; D is ambiguous. CDR3 length: 14 amino acids. V dropped 5 bases and J dropped 0 bases, with 8 bases sitting between them. Germline values: CDR1 LNHNV, CDR2 YYDKDF (reference sequence). The CDR3 DNA sequence: TGTGCCACCAGCGGTCAGTACTCTGGAAACACCATATATTTT. Translated: CATSGQYSGNTIYF.

As to this clonotype: One end of the junction varies from germline; a read error may be responsible. The chain uses TRBV7-3 and TRBJ1-6; the D is unclear. This CDR3 is 14 amino acids long. Germline lookup yields CDR1 SGHTA and CDR2 FQGTGA. This CDR3 is CASSLSPGNSPIHF. CDR3 DNA: TGTGCCAGCAGCCTCTCGCCGGGGAATTCACCCATCCACTTT. Full variable domain (outside the CDR3, taken from reference TRBV7-3 and TRBJ1-6): GAGVSQTPSNKVTEKGKYVELRCDPISGHTALYWYRQSLGQGPEFLIYFQGTGAADDSGLPNDRFFAVRPEGSVSTLKIQRTERGDSAVYLCASSLSPGNSPIHFGNGTRLTVT.

This clonotype was seen a handful of times. This rearrangement joins TRBV7-8 to TRBJ1-2, with D hard to call. This CDR3 is 15 amino acids long. Germline lookup yields CDR1 SGHVS and CDR2 FQNEAQ. V gave up 5 bases and J gave up 2 bases, with 15 bases separating them. The CDR3, as DNA: TGTGCCAGCAGCCCATCAGGAGGGCCCAACTATGGCTACACCTTC. Its protein is CASSPSGGPNYGYTF. Together with reference TRBV7-8 and TRBJ1-2, the CDR3 gives the full variable domain: GAGVSQSPRYKVAKRGQDVALRCDPISGHVSLFWYQQALGQGPEFLTYFQNEAQLDKSGLPSDRFFAERPEGSVSTLKIQRTQQEDSAVYLCASSPSGGPNYGYTFGSGTRLTVV.

In its sample, this clonotype was seen a few times. The rearrangement joins TRBV29-1 to TRBJ2-7; tentatively, D is TRBD1 (5 bases). The CDR3 consists of 12 residues. Trimming removed 6 bases at V and 3 bases at J, with 12 bases between. The germline V gene has CDR1 SQVTM and CDR2 ANQGSEA. This chain's CDR3 is CSVVTEDYEQYF. The CDR3 bases are TGCAGCGTCGTGACAGAAGACTACGAGCAGTACTTC.

There are a few counts of this clonotype. The chain is built from TRBV12-3 or TRBV12-4 and TRBJ2-1; 9 bases match TRBD1. Germline trimming cut 4 bases from V and 8 bases from J; bases unmatched to any gene: 9. The CDR3 has 15 residues. The CDR3 reads CASSSGQGWGDEQFF. The CDR3 nucleotides are TGTGCCAGCAGTTCGGGACAGGGATGGGGGGATGAGCAGTTCTTC.

Here the CDR3 reads CASSLERSNTGELFF. In nucleotides, the CDR3 is TGTGCCAGCAGTTTGGAGCGTTCGAACACCGGGGAGCTGTTTTTT. The chain has TRBV27 and TRBJ2-2; D remains ambiguous. The germline CDR1 and CDR2 sequences are MNHEY and SMNVEV (reference sequence). Trimming removed 3 bases from V and 0 bases from J, with 8 bases in between. This CDR3 is built from 15 residues.

The chain couples TRBV5-1 to TRBJ2-2; D is possibly TRBD1 (6 bases). The CDR3 loop spans 14 amino acids. Germline V lookup: CDR1 SGHRS, CDR2 YFSETQ. The ends were cut back, 5 bases at V and 11 bases at J, with 19 bases in the middle. CDR3 region: CASRSTTGYTELFF. CDR3 DNA sequence: TGCGCCAGCAGGTCTACGACAGGTTATACAGAGCTGTTTTTT.

This clonotype was observed a handful of times. The chain uses TRBV2 and TRBJ1-1; D is unresolved. With 7 bases removed from V and 4 bases from J, the gap between germline ends came to 19 bases. In germline, CDR1 is SNHLY, CDR2 FYNNEI. The CDR3 runs to 15 residues. CDR3: CASKFEQFEGTEAFF. The CDR3 region has the DNA TGTGCCAGCAAATTCGAACAGTTCGAGGGCACTGAAGCTTTCTTT.

The V and J genes are TRBV20-1 and TRBJ1-1; D gene unclear. V was cut by 1 base and J by 7 bases, with 10 bases left in between. CDR1 is DFQATT and CDR2 is SNEGSKA in the germline V gene (reference sequence). The CDR3 covers 12 residues. DNA for the CDR3: TGCAGTGCTAGAGGTCGCTTAGGTGAAGCTTTCTTT. Its protein is CSARGRLGEAFF.

In this sample, this clonotype turned up a few times. The chain is built from TRBV7-2 and TRBJ2-7; 7 bases align to TRBD2. V gave up 5 bases and J gave up 0 bases; unmatched junction bases: 19. This CDR3 has 19 amino acids. Germline CDR1 SGHTA, CDR2 FQGNSA. DNA of the CDR3: TGTGCCAGCAGCCTATTAGGAATTGAGCTAGCGGTTAGCTCCTACGAGCAGTACTTC. This encodes CASSLLGIELAVSSYEQYF.

The chain carries TRBV6-1 and TRBJ2-1, with TRBD2 as a possible D gene (6 bases). Between the trimmed V and J ends, which lost 2 bases and 3 bases, there was a span of 11 bases. This CDR3 comprises 15 residues. Germline CDR1 MNHNS, CDR2 SASEGT. The CDR3 protein is CASSESLAFYNEQFF. The CDR3 DNA is TGTGCCAGCAGTGAATCCCTAGCGTTCTACAATGAGCAGTTCTTC.

The chain recombines TRBV3-1 with TRBJ1-1; 11 bases map to TRBD1. This CDR3 comprises 17 residues. The germline V gene encodes CDR1 LGHDT and CDR2 YNNKEL (reference sequence). Germline trimming cut 1 base from V and 5 bases from J; bases unmatched to any gene: 9. CDR3 coding DNA: TGTGCCAGCAGCCAAGGGGGAGCCGGGACAGGGGGGACTGAAGCTTTCTTT. It encodes CASSQGGAGTGGTEAFF.

In this sample, this clonotype turned up a few times. V and J are TRBV5-6 and TRBJ2-7, with 10 positions matching TRBD2. In germline, CDR1 is SGHDT, CDR2 YYEEEE. CDR3 length equals 16 residues. V gave up 4 bases and J gave up 6 bases; unmatched junction bases: 13. CDR3 sequence: CASSREREGLIAEQYF. The DNA for the CDR3 is TGTGCCAGCAGCCGAGAGCGGGAGGGCCTCATTGCCGAGCAGTACTTC.

The chain employs TRBV7-6 and TRBJ2-1; TRBD2 might be the D (5 bases). Trimming left V 5 bases short and J 5 bases short, with 19 bases between. The CDR3 length is 16 residues. Germline CDR1 SGHVS, CDR2 FNYEAQ. The CDR3: CASSPGRVVAHNEQFF. In DNA, the CDR3 is TGTGCCAGCAGCCCCGGTCGCGTTGTAGCGCACAATGAGCAGTTCTTC.

This clonotype has just a few counts. J is TRBJ2-3 and V is TRBV11-2, with D hard to call. Trimming cost V 1 base and J 3 bases, with 8 bases left between them. CDR3 length: 14 amino acids. The germline CDR1 and CDR2 sequences are SGHAT and FQNNGV. CDR3 DNA: TGTGCCAGCAGCTTAGTGTACGGAACAGATACGCAGTATTTT. Protein: CASSLVYGTDTQYF.

The table lists this clonotype with a few counts. The chain links TRBV7-2 to TRBJ1-4; D remains unclear. V lost 5 bases and J 8 bases, leaving 15 bases between the germline ends. The CDR3 is 14 amino acids. Germline V lookup: CDR1 SGHTA, CDR2 FQGNSA. In DNA, the CDR3 is TGTGCCAGCAGCCTTCGGACGTCGGGGGAAAAACTGTTTTTT. Translating gives CASSLRTSGEKLFF.

Only a few counts were recorded for this clonotype. The chain combines TRBV14 with TRBJ2-7; D not certain. Germline V CDR1 and CDR2: SGHDN, FVKESK. V was pared by 2 bases and J by 3 bases, with 11 bases between. The CDR3 totals 14 residues. CDR3 DNA sequence: TGTGCCAGCAGCCAAATGCATCAAGTCTACGAGCAGTACTTC. As protein: CASSQMHQVYEQYF.

This clonotype was seen only a few times. The chain is built from TRBV3-1 and TRBJ2-3, with D uncertain. Germline V gene data show CDR1 as LGHDT and CDR2 as YNNKEL (reference sequence). V shed 1 base and J shed 8 bases, with 7 bases lying between them. The CDR3 spans 12 residues. The CDR3, as DNA: TGTGCCAGCAGCCAAGGCCGGGCTACGCAGTATTTT. It translates to CASSQGRATQYF.

J is TRBJ1-2 and V is TRBV12-3 or TRBV12-4; TRBD1 aligns across 10 bases. The CDR3 spans 13 residues. V trimming: 6 bases; J trimming: 12 bases; junction bases outside the gene matches: 10. CDR3 coding DNA: TGTGCCAGCAGCAACCGGGACAGGGGTTTCGACACCTTC. Protein: CASSNRDRGFDTF.

This clonotype was counted between two and nine times. This chain uses TRBV6-5 with TRBJ2-5; the match to TRBD1 covers 7 bases. V was clipped by 6 bases and J by 2 bases; unmatched bases: 6. Germline V gene sequence: CDR1 MNHEY, CDR2 SVGAGI. The CDR3 runs to 14 residues. The CDR3 DNA reads as TGTGCCAGCAGCCCACAGGGGCGGCAAGAGACCCAGTACTTC. Residues: CASSPQGRQETQYF.

The rearrangement joins TRBV6-1 to TRBJ1-5; D gene unclear. The germline V and J ends were trimmed by 5 bases and 5 bases, with 19 bases remaining between them. Germline-derived CDR1 and CDR2 are MNHNS and SASEGT. The CDR3 loop spans 16 amino acids. The DNA of the CDR3 is TGTGCCAGCAGTTTTCCCGATGTAGGGTCAGATCAGCCCCAGCATTTT. It is translated as CASSFPDVGSDQPQHF.

This chain links TRBV25-1 with TRBJ2-7; TRBD1 matches 12 bases. CDR1 MGHDK and CDR2 SYGVNS come from the germline V gene. This CDR3 is built from 14 residues. V was clipped by 3 bases and J by 9 bases; unmatched bases: 6. The CDR3 DNA reads as TGTGCCAGCAGTGATACGGGACAGGGGGCGCGGCAGTACTTC. This gives the protein CASSDTGQGARQYF.

There are a few counts of this clonotype. This chain joins TRBV7-8 and TRBJ2-3; 14 nucleotides align to TRBD2. The germline CDR1 and CDR2 sequences are SGHVS and FQNEAQ. The CDR3 sequence is 21 residues long. V dropped 0 bases and J dropped 4; count of bases not matched to a gene: 15. CDR3 DNA sequence: TGTGCCAGCAGCTTAGCCGGGACAGGGGGGACTAGCGGGAGCCCCCCAGATACGCAGTATTTT. Its translation: CASSLAGTGGTSGSPPDTQYF.

This clonotype was counted between two and nine times. The V call is TRBV7-9, the J call TRBJ2-5; 8 nucleotides match TRBD2. J gave up 4 bases and V 3 bases, and 10 bases lay outside the gene matches. The V gene's germline CDR1 is SEHNR and CDR2 FQNEAQ (reference sequence). The CDR3 has 16 amino acids. In DNA form, the CDR3 reads TGTGCCAGCAGCTTCCCTACCGGGAGGGCCTCAGAGACCCAGTACTTC. Its protein product is CASSFPTGRASETQYF.

V usage is TRBV11-3 and J usage is TRBJ1-2, with D possibly TRBD1 on 6 matching bases. Per the germline V gene, CDR1 is SGHNT and CDR2 is YENEEA. There are 15 residues in the CDR3. V lost 4 bases and J 4 bases, leaving 16 bases between the germline ends. Here the CDR3 reads CASSSNTGFCYGYTF. The CDR3 DNA reads TGTGCCAGCAGCTCAAATACAGGGTTTTGCTATGGCTACACCTTC.